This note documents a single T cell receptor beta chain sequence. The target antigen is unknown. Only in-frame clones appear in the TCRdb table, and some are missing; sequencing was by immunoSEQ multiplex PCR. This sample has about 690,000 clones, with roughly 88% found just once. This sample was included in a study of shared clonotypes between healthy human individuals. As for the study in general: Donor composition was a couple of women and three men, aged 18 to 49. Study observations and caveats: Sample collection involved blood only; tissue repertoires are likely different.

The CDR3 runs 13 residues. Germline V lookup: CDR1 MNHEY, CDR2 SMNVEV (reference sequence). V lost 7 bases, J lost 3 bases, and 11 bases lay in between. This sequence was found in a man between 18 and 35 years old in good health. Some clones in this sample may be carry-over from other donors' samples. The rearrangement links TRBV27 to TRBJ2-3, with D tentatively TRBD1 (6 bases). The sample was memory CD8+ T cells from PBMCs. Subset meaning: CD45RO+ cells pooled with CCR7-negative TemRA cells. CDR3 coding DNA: TGTGCCAGCATTAACAGGGAAACAGATACGCAGTATTTT. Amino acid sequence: CASINRETDTQYF.